These 24 T cell receptor beta chains originate from one sample sequenced in a study of blood T cell repertoires in COVID-19 (TCRdb year 2020). Receptor libraries were prepared by the immunoSEQ multiplex PCR assay. TCRdb stores this immuneACCESS table with in-frame sequences only. Part of the clones is absent; in the studies checked, under half of the shortfall reflects unresolved V genes, and no reason is known for the rest. This sample is represented by 95,000 or so clones; roughly 86% of them were singletons. The ten top clones hold roughly a sixth of the sample. Sequenced: peripheral blood. The receptors stem from a human donor in a cohort sampled during active COVID-19.

This chain uses TRBV5-6 with TRBJ1-1; no firm D call. Per germline, CDR1 SGHDT and CDR2 YYEEEE. Trimming left V 0 bases short and J 0 bases short, with 9 bases between. The CDR3 consists of 15 residues. In DNA form, the CDR3 reads TGTGCCAGCAGCTTGGAAGCGGGCATGAACACTGAAGCTTTCTTT. Protein: CASSLEAGMNTEAFF.

The chain joins TRBV5-6 to TRBJ1-1; no clear D gene. Germline values: CDR1 SGHDT, CDR2 YYEEEE. V was clipped by 2 bases and J by 4 bases, with 12 bases between them. The CDR3 extends over 14 amino acids. The CDR3, as DNA: TGTGCCAGCAGCTTTAGTGGAGGGTTCACTGAAGCTTTCTTT. Protein product: CASSFSGGFTEAFF.

The chain joins TRBV9 to TRBJ2-2; TRBD2 might be the D (5 bases). The CDR3 is 17 residues long. Germline-derived CDR1 and CDR2 are SGDLS and YYNGEE. Trimming removed 0 bases at V and 6 bases at J, with 18 bases between. Written as DNA, the CDR3 is TGTGCCAGCAGCGTAGCGGTGGGAGATGGTTTTGCCGGGGAGCTGTTTTTT. It encodes CASSVAVGDGFAGELFF. Using reference TRBV9 and TRBJ2-2 for the parts outside the CDR3, the full variable domain is DSGVTQTPKHLITATGQRVTLRCSPRSGDLSVYWYQQSLDQGLQFLIQYYNGEERAKGNILERFSAQQFPDLHSELNLSSLELGDSALYFCASSVAVGDGFAGELFFGEGSRLTVL.

The J gene is TRBJ1-5, the V gene TRBV12-3 or TRBV12-4; no clear D. With 6 bases removed from V and 3 bases from J, the gap between germline ends came to 9 bases. The CDR3 sequence is 13 residues long. The CDR3 loop reads CASSMTSNQPQHF. As DNA, the CDR3 is TGTGCCAGCAGCATGACTTCCAATCAGCCCCAGCATTTT.

This clone has more than one count but fewer than ten. The V and J genes are TRBV5-1 and TRBJ2-1; 7 positions agree with TRBD1. This CDR3 is 15 amino acids long. J was trimmed by 5 bases and V by 1 base; bases with no gene match: 6. Germline CDR1 SGHRS, CDR2 YFSETQ. CDR3 sequence (DNA): TGCGCCAGCAGCTTGAGGGTTGGACAGGACAATGAGCAGTTCTTC. The encoded protein is CASSLRVGQDNEQFF.

V gene TRBV11-2 combines with J gene TRBJ2-7, with TRBD1 matching over 8 bases. Germline CDR1 and CDR2: SGHAT and FQNNGV. The J segment lost 6 bases and the V segment lost 11 bases, leaving 18 bases of the junction unmatched. The CDR3 is made up of 15 amino acids. The DNA of the CDR3 is TGTGCCTCGTGTCTTTTTGCAGGGCAGGGGGCCGAGCAGTACTTC. Its protein product is CASCLFAGQGAEQYF.

On this clone: Mismatch with germline at one junction end may stem from a read error. CDR3 residues: CASSEALRYSF. CDR3 nucleotides: TGTGCCAGCAGTGAAGCGCTTCGCTACAGCTTC. The chain recombines TRBV2 with TRBJ1-2; D is undetermined. Germline values: CDR1 SNHLY, CDR2 FYNNEI. The CDR3 covers 11 residues.

The rearrangement uses TRBV19 and TRBJ1-2, with 11 bases aligning to TRBD1. The CDR3 consists of 15 residues. Germline CDR1 is LNHDA and CDR2 is SQIVND (reference sequence). J was trimmed by 4 bases and V by 4 bases; bases with no gene match: 5. CDR3 loop: CASSTAGTGGYGYTF. CDR3 DNA: TGTGCCAGTAGTACCGCCGGGACAGGGGGCTATGGCTACACCTTC.

The chain is built from TRBV30 and TRBJ2-2; 12 bases match TRBD1. Trimming at V came to 0 bases and at J to 6 bases, leaving 8 bases not matched to a gene. Germline CDR1 and CDR2: GTSNPN and SVGIG (reference sequence). CDR3 size: 17 residues. CDR3 nucleotide sequence: TGTGCCTGGAGTGTACGCGGGGACAGGGGGCCCTCCGGGGAGCTGTTTTTT. Residues: CAWSVRGDRGPSGELFF.

V usage is TRBV25-1 and J usage is TRBJ1-5; D may be TRBD1 (6 bases). V was trimmed by 3 bases and J by 4 bases, leaving 13 bases between them. Germline V gene sequence: CDR1 MGHDK, CDR2 SYGVNS. The CDR3 has 15 residues. The DNA of the CDR3 is TGTGCCAGCAGTGATTCACAGGGTGGGAATCAGCCCCAGCATTTT. Translating it yields CASSDSQGGNQPQHF.

This chain connects TRBV7-3 to TRBJ1-1; 9 bases match TRBD1. Germline V gene lookup returns CDR1 SGHTA and CDR2 FQGTGA. The CDR3 runs 14 residues. Germline trimming cut 4 bases from V and 4 bases from J; bases unmatched to any gene: 4. In DNA form, the CDR3 reads TGTGCCAGCAGCTGGACAGGGGATCGCACTGAAGCTTTCTTT. Translation: CASSWTGDRTEAFF.

This clone was observed once. The chain links TRBV12-3 or TRBV12-4 to TRBJ1-2; TRBD1 matches 9 bases. V shed 3 bases, J shed 8 bases, and the junction held 4 bases outside the gene matches. The CDR3 is made up of 13 amino acids. The DNA of the CDR3 is TGTGCCAGCAGTTTGAGACAGGGGGAAGGCTACACCTTC. Translating gives CASSLRQGEGYTF.

This clone was detected once. The chain is built from TRBV5-4 and TRBJ2-1, with D perhaps matching TRBD2 (6 bases). CDR3 size: 15 residues. CDR1 and CDR2 (germline): SGHNT, YYREEE (reference sequence). Deletions cut 4 bases from V and 0 bases from J, with 11 bases between. The CDR3 bases are TGTGCCAGCAGCGGCGCGGGGAGCTCCTACAATGAGCAGTTCTTC. The encoded protein is CASSGAGSSYNEQFF.

The V and J genes are TRBV9 and TRBJ2-2; 13 nucleotides match TRBD2. Germline loops: CDR1 SGDLS, CDR2 YYNGEE. V lost 0 bases to trimming and J lost 7 bases; unmatched junction nucleotides: 6. The CDR3 length is 17 residues. The CDR3 nucleotides read TGTGCCAGCAGCGTAGGACAGGGACTAGCGGGGAACGGGGAGCTGTTTTTT. It specifies CASSVGQGLAGNGELFF.

This clone is classed as medium-sized (0.01 to 0.1%). The chain is built from TRBV6-6 and TRBJ2-3; tentative D call: TRBD2 (5 bases). The CDR3 contains 12 residues. CDR1 and CDR2 from the germline V gene are MNHNY and SVGAGI (reference sequence). V shed 3 bases and J shed 6 bases, with 7 bases lying between them. DNA for the CDR3: TGTGCCAGCAGTTATACGGGGGATACGCAGTATTTT. Protein: CASSYTGDTQYF.

The sample holds one count of this clone. The CDR3 DNA sequence: TGTGCCAGCAGAACGCGGGACACAGATACGCAGTATTTT. It is translated as CASRTRDTDTQYF. V usage is TRBV9 and J usage is TRBJ2-3; D is perhaps TRBD2 (6 bases). V dropped 5 bases and J dropped 2 bases, with 9 bases sitting between them. The CDR3 sequence is 13 residues long. CDR1 and CDR2 (germline): SGDLS, YYNGEE.

This sequence joins TRBV5-6 and TRBJ2-2; D is uncertain. This CDR3 contains 15 residues. Germline values: CDR1 SGHDT, CDR2 YYEEEE. V was shortened by 4 bases and J by 3 bases, with 13 bases between the two germline ends. The CDR3, as DNA: TGTGCCAGCAGCCCCCTCGACACACACACCGGGGAGCTGTTTTTT. Residues: CASSPLDTHTGELFF. The full variable domain, completed using reference TRBV5-6 and TRBJ2-2, is DAGVTQSPTHLIKTRGQQVTLRCSPKSGHDTVSWYQQALGQGPQFIFQYYEEEERQRGNFPDRFSGHQFPNYSSELNVNALLLGDSALYLCASSPLDTHTGELFFGEGSRLTVL.

The CDR3 loop is CANGGGDIQYF. In DNA form, the CDR3 reads TGTGCCAACGGAGGAGGGGACATTCAGTACTTC. This chain joins TRBV11-2 and TRBJ2-4, with TRBD2 as a possible D gene (6 bases). This CDR3 comprises 11 residues. The germline gives CDR1 SGHAT, CDR2 FQNNGV. Trimming took 10 bases from V and 8 from J, leaving 12 bases between them.

In nucleotides, the CDR3 is TGTGCCAGCAGCGTACGACAGGGGAACACTGAAGCTTTCTTT. It is translated as CASSVRQGNTEAFF. The rearrangement joins TRBV7-2 to TRBJ1-1, with TRBD1 identical over 7 bases. V lost 5 bases and J lost 1; bases outside the gene matches: 4. The CDR3 extends over 14 amino acids. In germline, CDR1 is SGHTA, CDR2 FQGNSA.

The chain joins TRBV7-9 to TRBJ2-2; TRBD1 is a possible D gene (6 bases). Germline V lookup: CDR1 SEHNR, CDR2 FQNEAQ (reference sequence). The V and J ends lost 5 bases and 4 bases respectively, with 14 bases between them. The CDR3 loop spans 15 amino acids. The CDR3 bases are TGTGCCAGCAGCCCCCGCGCACAGGGCACCGGGGAGCTGTTTTTT. Translated, it gives CASSPRAQGTGELFF.

The chain links TRBV5-1 to TRBJ1-1; a weak D match, TRBD1 (5 bases). Trimming pared 4 bases from V and 0 bases from J, leaving 13 bases between. CDR3 length: 15 amino acids. CDR1 and CDR2 (germline): SGHRS, YFSETQ. The CDR3 protein is CASSGGSTVNTEAFF. In nucleotides, the CDR3 is TGCGCCAGCAGCGGGGGGTCGACAGTGAACACTGAAGCTTTCTTT.

The chain carries TRBV3-1 (or the pseudogene TRBV3-2) and TRBJ1-5; no firm D call. CDR1 and CDR2 from the germline V gene are LGHDT and YNNKEL (reference sequence). V lost 0 bases and J lost 9, with 9 bases in between. The CDR3 is 13 residues long. CDR3 loop: CASSQELLGPQHF. Here the CDR3 DNA reads TGTGCCAGCAGCCAAGAGCTTCTCGGGCCCCAGCATTTT.

J is TRBJ2-2 and V is TRBV9; TRBD2 might be the D (6 bases). Trimming took off 0 bases at V and 4 bases at J, with 19 bases between the two ends. The CDR3 has 18 residues. CDR1 is SGDLS, CDR2 YYNGEE, per germline. Written as DNA, the CDR3 is TGTGCCAGCAGCGTAGGTGGAGGGACGGGTGCGAGCACCGGGGAGCTGTTTTTT. Its protein product is CASSVGGGTGASTGELFF.

This chain uses TRBV20-1 with TRBJ2-7; D gene unclear. The V gene lost 5 bases and the J gene lost 6 bases, with 11 bases spanning the gap. The CDR3 sequence is 11 residues long. Per the germline V gene, CDR1 is DFQATT and CDR2 is SNEGSKA (reference sequence). CDR3 loop: CSADRVAEQYF. DNA for the CDR3: TGCAGTGCTGACCGAGTAGCCGAGCAGTACTTC.